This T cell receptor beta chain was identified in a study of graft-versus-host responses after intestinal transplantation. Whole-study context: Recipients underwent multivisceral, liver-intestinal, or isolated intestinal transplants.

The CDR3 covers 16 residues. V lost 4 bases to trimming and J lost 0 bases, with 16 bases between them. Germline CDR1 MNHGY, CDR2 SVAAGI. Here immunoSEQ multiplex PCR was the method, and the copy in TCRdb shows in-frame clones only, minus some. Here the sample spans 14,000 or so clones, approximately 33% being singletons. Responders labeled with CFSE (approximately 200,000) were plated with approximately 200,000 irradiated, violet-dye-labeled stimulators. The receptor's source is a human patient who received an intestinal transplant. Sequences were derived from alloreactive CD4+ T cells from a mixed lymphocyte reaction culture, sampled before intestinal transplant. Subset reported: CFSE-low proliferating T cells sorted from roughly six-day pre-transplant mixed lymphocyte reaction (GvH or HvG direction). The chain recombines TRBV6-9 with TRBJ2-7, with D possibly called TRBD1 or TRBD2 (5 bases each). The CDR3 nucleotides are TGTGCCAGCAGTTCCCCGGGACGTTCGACCTCCTACGAGCAGTACTTC. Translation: CASSSPGRSTSYEQYF.